A single sample gave rise to the 29 T cell receptor beta chains below, sequenced in a study (dated by TCRdb to about 2016). Preparation of the library involved RT-PCR. Sequencing used an Illumina MiSeq. TCRdb redid the processing of the public reads, applying fastp at Q25 and MiXCR, and retained in-frame beta chains. Each record represents a unique CDR3 protein, reported with the most common genes and DNA among its rows. For this sample the table gives fewer than 800,000 distinct CDR3 sequences, of which over 12% were detected only once. The ten top clones hold about 3.9% of the sample. The sequenced sample was memory CD4+ T cells from blood. The receptors come from a female donor in good health, serving as a healthy control.

This clonotype was observed at least ten times. This chain connects TRBV7-3 to TRBJ2-7; either TRBD1 or TRBD2 may fit D (6 bases each). Germline-derived CDR1 and CDR2 are SGHTA and FQGTGA. The V and J ends lost 2 bases and 6 bases respectively, with 20 bases between them. The CDR3 sequence is 16 residues long. The CDR3 is CASSLDPTGGRTEQYF. As DNA, the CDR3 is TGTGCCAGCAGCTTAGATCCGACAGGAGGGCGTACCGAGCAGTACTTC.

The chain carries TRBV2 and TRBJ2-5, with D maybe TRBD2 (5 bases). Germline CDR1 is SNHLY and CDR2 is FYNNEI. V was clipped by 4 bases and J by 5 bases, with 8 bases between them. This CDR3 comprises 12 residues. The CDR3, as DNA: TGTGCCAGCAGTGTGGAGGTTGAGACCCAGTACTTC. It encodes CASSVEVETQYF. The complete variable domain, with remaining parts taken from reference TRBV2 and TRBJ2-5, reads EPEVTQTPSHQVTQMGQEVILRCVPISNHLYFYWYRQILGQKVEFLVSFYNNEISEKSEIFDDQFSVERPDGSNFTLKIRSTKLEDSAMYFCASSVEVETQYFGPGTRLLVL.

J is TRBJ1-5 and V is TRBV5-5; no reliable D call. The V end lost 4 bases, the J end lost 6 bases, and 11 bases lay between the germline ends. The CDR3 extends over 13 amino acids. Germline CDR1 and CDR2: SGHKS and YYEKEE (reference sequence). The CDR3, as DNA: TGTGCCAGCAGCCCCACCCGACTTCAGCCCCAGCATTTT. As protein: CASSPTRLQPQHF. Looking up the rest from reference TRBV5-5 and TRBJ1-5 gives the full variable domain: DAGVTQSPTHLIKTRGQQVTLRCSPISGHKSVSWYQQVLGQGPQFIFQYYEKEERGRGNFPDRFSARQFPNYSSELNVNALLLGDSALYLCASSPTRLQPQHFGDGTRLSIL.

This clonotype turned up a few times. V usage is TRBV30 and J usage is TRBJ2-1; TRBD2 aligns across 7 bases. V was clipped by 3 bases and J by 0 bases; unmatched bases: 2. CDR3 length equals 14 residues. Germline values: CDR1 GTSNPN, CDR2 SVGIG (reference sequence). CDR3 in DNA: TGTGCCTGGAGCGGGACTAACTCCTACAATGAGCAGTTCTTC. Protein sequence: CAWSGTNSYNEQFF.

This clonotype has ten or more counts. The V gene is TRBV29-1, the J gene TRBJ2-3; TRBD2 agrees at 13 bases. This CDR3 region has 14 residues. V shed 7 bases and J 3 bases; nucleotides not matched to a gene: 4. Per the germline V gene, CDR1 is SQVTM and CDR2 is ANQGSEA. CDR3 protein: CSARLAGGTDTQYF. CDR3 bases: TGCAGCGCCCGACTAGCGGGAGGAACAGATACGCAGTATTTT.

This clonotype came up a few times. The chain combines TRBV20-1 with TRBJ2-3; no definite D call. V lost 5 bases and J lost 0, with 24 bases in between. Germline CDR1 DFQATT, CDR2 SNEGSKA (reference sequence). The CDR3 runs 18 residues. CDR3 coding DNA: TGCAGTGCTTCGGACCCCCGGGCGCCCCAGTTAAGCACAGATACGCAGTATTTT. It codes for CSASDPRAPQLSTDTQYF.

This clonotype was picked up a small number of times. The chain couples TRBV4-1 to TRBJ1-1, with D possibly being TRBD1 (5 bases). Germline V gene lookup returns CDR1 MGHRA and CDR2 YSYEKL. Trimming pared 1 base from V and 1 base from J, leaving 7 bases between. The CDR3 totals 14 residues. This chain's CDR3 is CASSQGQKNTEAFF. The CDR3 DNA reads TGCGCCAGCAGCCAAGGACAGAAGAACACTGAAGCTTTCTTT.

The rearrangement links TRBV30 to TRBJ2-3; 8 bases fit TRBD2. V lost 2 bases to trimming and J lost 4 bases; unmatched junction nucleotides: 5. Germline V lookup: CDR1 GTSNPN, CDR2 SVGIG (reference sequence). The length of the CDR3 is 14 residues. Here the CDR3 DNA reads TGTGCCTGGAGTACTGGACTAGCAGCAGATACGCAGTATTTT. Its protein is CAWSTGLAADTQYF.

This clonotype turned up a few times. The chain has TRBV5-4 and TRBJ2-1, with TRBD2 as a possible D gene (6 bases). Trimming stripped 4 bases from V and 5 bases from J, with 13 bases between. The germline V gene has CDR1 SGHNT and CDR2 YYREEE (reference sequence). This CDR3 is built from 14 residues. CDR3 DNA sequence: TGTGCCAGCAGCCGTCTAGCGTTTGACAATGAGCAGTTCTTC. Its protein is CASSRLAFDNEQFF.

This clonotype was seen more than once but under ten times. The rearrangement uses TRBV5-4 and TRBJ1-3; a possible D gene is TRBD1 (6 bases). Trimming removed 1 base from V and 0 bases from J, with 8 bases in between. The germline gives CDR1 SGHNT, CDR2 YYREEE (reference sequence). This CDR3 spans 15 amino acids. The CDR3 sequence: CASSLQGRSGNTIYF. CDR3 coding DNA: TGTGCCAGCAGCTTGCAGGGGCGCTCTGGAAACACCATATATTTT.

The CDR3 nucleotides are TGTGCCAGCAGCCCAGGCCAGTATGGCGATAATTCACCCCTCCACTTT. Protein: CASSPGQYGDNSPLHF. The chain combines TRBV7-9 with TRBJ1-6; D gene unclear. Germline V gene sequence: CDR1 SEHNR, CDR2 FQNEAQ (reference sequence). The CDR3 is made up of 16 amino acids. V was shortened by 5 bases and J by 5 bases, with 16 bases between the two germline ends.

V is TRBV6-5 and J is TRBJ2-7, with 10 bases identical to TRBD1. Germline V gene lookup returns CDR1 MNHEY and CDR2 SVGAGI. This CDR3 spans 15 amino acids. V was pared by 0 bases and J by 6 bases, with 5 bases of the junction left unmatched. CDR3 in DNA: TGTGCCAGCAGTTACTCGGGACAGGGGTCCGTCGAGCAGTACTTC. Amino acid sequence: CASSYSGQGSVEQYF.

This clonotype was detected ten times or more. The CDR3 region has the DNA TGTGCCAGCGAGGTACCGGGACGGACATACAATGAGCAGTTCTTC. Its protein is CASEVPGRTYNEQFF. The V gene is TRBV6-2 or TRBV6-3, the J gene TRBJ2-1; possibly TRBD1 or TRBD2 for D (5 bases each). The CDR3 is made up of 15 amino acids. V was clipped by 8 bases and J by 4 bases, with 18 bases between them. The germline V gene encodes CDR1 MNHEY and CDR2 SVGEGT.

The chain couples TRBV3-1 to TRBJ2-6; 8 nucleotides line up with TRBD1. V trimming: 1 base; J trimming: 3 bases; junction bases outside the gene matches: 8. Germline V gene lookup returns CDR1 LGHDT and CDR2 YNNKEL (reference sequence). This CDR3 is built from 18 residues. CDR3 nucleotide sequence: TGTGCCAGCAGCCAAGGACAGGGGATACCTCTTGGGGCCAACGTCCTGACTTTC. Its protein product is CASSQGQGIPLGANVLTF.

The chain couples TRBV20-1 to TRBJ1-2; D possibly corresponds to TRBD1 (5 bases). Trimming removed 6 bases at V and 3 bases at J, with 17 bases between. Germline V lookup: CDR1 DFQATT, CDR2 SNEGSKA (reference sequence). The CDR3 has 14 amino acids. In nucleotides, the CDR3 is TGCAGTGCCCGGGGTGCAGGGTACTACTATGGCTACACCTTC. Translated: CSARGAGYYYGYTF.

CDR3: CASSGRGSLLNEQFF. In DNA, the CDR3 is TGTGCCAGCAGCGGACGGGGAAGTCTCCTCAATGAGCAGTTCTTC. The rearrangement joins TRBV3-1 to TRBJ2-1, with D possibly being TRBD2 (5 bases). Looked up from germline, CDR1 is LGHDT and CDR2 is YNNKEL (reference sequence). The CDR3 totals 15 residues. V gave up 5 bases and J gave up 6 bases, with 17 bases separating them.

This clonotype was detected a few times. The rearrangement links TRBV24-1 to TRBJ2-3, with TRBD1 matching over 9 bases. J gave up 8 bases and V 2 bases, and 4 bases lay outside the gene matches. The germline V gene encodes CDR1 KGHDR and CDR2 SFDVKD. The CDR3 is 14 amino acids. This CDR3 is CATSDWTGAGTQYF. The CDR3 DNA is TGTGCCACCAGTGATTGGACAGGGGCGGGTACGCAGTATTTT.

The V gene is TRBV29-1, the J gene TRBJ1-1; no clear D gene. The CDR3 is 13 residues long. The V and J ends lost 5 bases and 3 bases respectively, with 13 bases between them. Germline CDR1 and CDR2: SQVTM and ANQGSEA. This CDR3 reads CSVRGNYDTEAFF. CDR3 sequence (DNA): TGCAGCGTTCGAGGGAACTATGACACTGAAGCTTTCTTT.

This clonotype was detected a few times. The chain employs TRBV5-1 and TRBJ2-1; 8 nucleotides agree with TRBD1. The ends lost 4 bases at V and 5 bases at J; junction bases unmatched: 8. The CDR3 totals 15 residues. Germline assignment: CDR1 SGHRS and CDR2 YFSETQ. The CDR3 loop is CASSAGTGSDNEQFF. The CDR3 nucleotides are TGCGCCAGCAGCGCCGGGACAGGCTCGGACAATGAGCAGTTCTTC.

This clonotype has ten or more counts. J is TRBJ2-2 and V is TRBV24-1; D is unresolved. Looked up from germline, CDR1 is KGHDR and CDR2 is SFDVKD. CDR3 size: 13 residues. V was trimmed by 2 bases and J by 3 bases, leaving 3 bases between them. CDR3 sequence (DNA): TGTGCCACCAGTGATTCTTACACCGGGGAGCTGTTTTTT. Translated: CATSDSYTGELFF.

This clonotype was counted ten times or more. This chain joins TRBV7-9 and TRBJ1-2; maybe TRBD1 (5 bases). The germline CDR1 and CDR2 sequences are SEHNR and FQNEAQ (reference sequence). The V end was cut by 3 bases, the J end by 4 bases, with 12 bases between. This CDR3 has 14 amino acids. Here the CDR3 DNA reads TGTGCCAGCAGCTTGGCCACCGGGGGCTATGGCTACACCTTC. Its translation: CASSLATGGYGYTF.

The J gene is TRBJ1-2, the V gene TRBV12-3 or TRBV12-4, with 8 bases identical to TRBD1. V shed 8 bases and J 4 bases; nucleotides not matched to a gene: 12. The CDR3 contains 15 residues. Here the CDR3 DNA reads TGTGCCAGCGGGTTTAAGGACAGGGTCGTCTATGGCTACACCTTC. Amino acids: CASGFKDRVVYGYTF.

This clonotype occurred many times. The V gene is TRBV6-5, the J gene TRBJ2-1; the match to TRBD2 covers 7 bases. In germline, CDR1 is MNHEY, CDR2 SVGAGI. The CDR3 is 15 amino acids. With 6 bases clipped from V and 4 bases from J, the junction kept 9 bases outside the gene matches. The chain's CDR3 is CASRGLAALYNEQFF. The CDR3 nucleotides read TGTGCCAGCAGGGGTCTAGCGGCTTTATACAATGAGCAGTTCTTC.

This clonotype was counted at least ten times. The V gene is TRBV7-2, the J gene TRBJ2-7, with TRBD2 matching 10 bases. Germline CDR1 SGHTA, CDR2 FQGNSA. The V segment lost 4 bases and the J segment 7 bases; nucleotides outside the gene matches: 10. The CDR3 covers 15 residues. CDR3 sequence (DNA): TGTGCCAGCAGCTGGACTAGCGGATCCTACGTGGAGCAGTACTTC. This sequence encodes CASSWTSGSYVEQYF.

The rearrangement uses TRBV3-1 and TRBJ2-7; TRBD1 might be the D (6 bases). Germline V gene lookup returns CDR1 LGHDT and CDR2 YNNKEL (reference sequence). The CDR3 runs 14 residues. V was cut by 6 bases and J by 3 bases, with 15 bases left in between. The CDR3 DNA reads as TGTGCCAGCAGTTACCGGGACATGTACTACGAGCAGTACTTC. As protein: CASSYRDMYYEQYF.

This clonotype has a single count. J is TRBJ1-1 and V is TRBV5-4; D may be TRBD1 (5 bases). Germline CDR1 reads SGHNT; CDR2 reads YYREEE (reference sequence). This CDR3 has 19 residues. V lost 4 bases, J lost 1 base, and 26 bases lay in between. CDR3 sequence reads: CASSPHRWWGSTKNTEAFF. CDR3 coding DNA: TGTGCCAGCAGCCCGCACCGATGGTGGGGGTCGACGAAGAACACTGAAGCTTTCTTT.

This clonotype was counted only a few times. The genes are TRBV11-2 and TRBJ2-3; no reliable D call. Germline V gene data show CDR1 as SGHAT and CDR2 as FQNNGV. V was clipped by 0 bases and J by 0 bases, with 10 bases between them. The CDR3 totals 16 residues. CDR3 loop: CASSLDRRASTDTQYF. In DNA form, the CDR3 reads TGTGCCAGCAGCTTAGATCGTCGAGCGAGCACAGATACGCAGTATTTT.

Ten or more counts support this clonotype. CDR3 region: CASSLFGRGVVAGNQPQHF. For the CDR3, the DNA is TGTGCCAGCAGCTTATTCGGCAGGGGGGTGGTAGCTGGCAATCAGCCCCAGCATTTT. This rearrangement joins TRBV7-2 to TRBJ1-5; 7 bases fit TRBD1. The trim removed 2 bases at V and 2 bases at J, leaving 15 bases unmatched. This CDR3 region has 19 residues. Looked up from germline, CDR1 is SGHTA and CDR2 is FQGNSA.

The V call is TRBV18, the J call TRBJ2-1; tentative D call: TRBD2 (5 bases). This CDR3 is built from 15 residues. Between the trimmed V and J ends, which lost 6 bases and 3 bases, there was a span of 15 bases. Germline V lookup: CDR1 KGHSH, CDR2 LQKENI. The CDR3 bases are TGTGCCAGCTCTTGGGCTAGCTCGGTCTACAATGAGCAGTTCTTC. Protein sequence: CASSWASSVYNEQFF.